Listed here is a single T cell receptor (beta chain). The CDR3 is made up of 15 amino acids. V lost 2 bases to trimming and J lost 0 bases, with 10 bases between them. Per the germline V gene, CDR1 is KGHSH and CDR2 is LQKENI. These data belong to a study of cytomegalovirus exposure and HLA in healthy donors. This PCR relied on a set of 60 Vbeta primers and 13 Jbeta primers. TCRdb's table, derived via immunoSEQ multiplex PCR, lists solely in-frame clones and lacks some. The repertoire holds under 200,000 clones, with approximately 85% as singletons. The V call is TRBV18, the J call TRBJ2-5; D unclear. Sample: PBMCs. The clonotype comes from a woman between 45 and 60 years old in good health and CMV-seronegative. CDR3 loop: CASSPSRRNQETQYF. CDR3 DNA sequence: TGTGCCAGCTCACCAAGTCGGCGGAACCAAGAGACCCAGTACTTC.